Shown below are 28 T cell receptor beta chains from a single sample sequenced in a study of T cell repertoires in cytomegalovirus infection. Via MiXCR, TCRdb re-called the reads, giving one row per CDR3 protein. The table has 900,000 to 950,000 distinct CDR3 sequences, less than 35% seen once. Their recognized antigens are unknown. This sample comprised cultured CD8+ T cells from PBMCs, obtained from culture after CMV antigen stimulation. All receptors derive from a human donor in good health (CMV status not recorded). Some clones in this sample may be carry-over from other donors' samples.

This clonotype has a count of ten or more. The chain is built from TRBV7-8 and TRBJ1-1; a weak D match, TRBD1 (6 bases). Germline loops: CDR1 SGHVS, CDR2 FQNEAQ. V was clipped by 1 base and J by 6 bases, with 12 bases between them. The CDR3 has 14 amino acids. CDR3 coding DNA: TGTGCCAGCAGCTTAGAGAGGGGGGTGCCTGAAGCTTTCTTT. Its protein is CASSLERGVPEAFF.

This clonotype came up a few times. The chain employs TRBV19 and TRBJ1-1; D gene unclear. Germline-derived CDR1 and CDR2 are LNHDA and SQIVND (reference sequence). The V gene lost 1 base and the J gene lost 1 base, with 7 bases spanning the gap. The CDR3 contains 14 residues. The CDR3 reads CASSIVVQNTEAFF. The CDR3 DNA follows: TGTGCCAGTAGTATAGTGGTCCAGAACACTGAAGCTTTCTTT.

This clonotype turned up a few times. The rearrangement uses TRBV7-6 and TRBJ2-3, with TRBD2 matching 11 bases. This CDR3 is 15 amino acids long. Germline CDR1 SGHVS, CDR2 FNYEAQ. The ends lost 5 bases at V and 2 bases at J; junction bases unmatched: 3. The CDR3 spells CASSPGLAVTDTQYF. The CDR3 nucleotides are TGTGCCAGCAGCCCGGGACTAGCGGTCACAGATACGCAGTATTTT. The complete variable domain, with remaining parts taken from reference TRBV7-6 and TRBJ2-3, reads GAGVSQSPRYKVTKRGQDVALRCDPISGHVSLYWYRQALGQGPEFLTYFNYEAQQDKSGLPNDRFSAERPEGSISTLTIQRTEQRDSAMYRCASSPGLAVTDTQYFGPGTRLTVL.

This clonotype was seen only a few times. The chain recombines TRBV5-4 with TRBJ1-1; 8 positions match TRBD1. CDR3 length: 16 amino acids. J lost 4 bases, V lost 4 bases, and 12 bases had no gene match. Germline values: CDR1 SGHNT, CDR2 YYREEE (reference sequence). The CDR3 DNA reads as TGTGCCAGCAGCCAAGGGCGGACAGGGATACGCACTGAAGCTTTCTTT. It encodes CASSQGRTGIRTEAFF.

The V gene is TRBV19, the J gene TRBJ2-1; the D is unclear. The germline V gene encodes CDR1 LNHDA and CDR2 SQIVND (reference sequence). This CDR3 spans 15 amino acids. The V end was cut by 5 bases, the J end by 2 bases, with 13 bases between. The CDR3 nucleotides are TGTGCCAGTAGTGCCACCAGCTCCACCTACAATGAGCAGTTCTTC. This encodes CASSATSSTYNEQFF. Full variable domain (missing parts from reference TRBV19 and TRBJ2-1): DGGITQSPKYLFRKEGQNVTLSCEQNLNHDAMYWYRQDPGQGLRLIYYSQIVNDFQKGDIAEGYSVSREKKESFPLTVTSAQKNPTAFYLCASSATSSTYNEQFFGPGTRLTVL.

This rearrangement joins TRBV19 to TRBJ1-1; the match to TRBD1 covers 8 bases. Germline V CDR1 and CDR2: LNHDA, SQIVND (reference sequence). The CDR3 covers 15 residues. V shed 2 bases, J shed 3 bases, and the junction held 5 bases outside the gene matches. Here the CDR3 DNA reads TGTGCCAGTAGTATACAGGGGGCGCGGGACACTGAAGCTTTCTTT. Protein: CASSIQGARDTEAFF. The full variable domain, its missing parts supplied by reference TRBV19 and TRBJ1-1, is DGGITQSPKYLFRKEGQNVTLSCEQNLNHDAMYWYRQDPGQGLRLIYYSQIVNDFQKGDIAEGYSVSREKKESFPLTVTSAQKNPTAFYLCASSIQGARDTEAFFGQGTRLTVV.

At least ten counts were recorded for this clonotype. This sequence joins TRBV7-9 and TRBJ2-7; D unresolved. The germline V gene has CDR1 SEHNR and CDR2 FQNEAQ (reference sequence). This CDR3 has 14 amino acids. V dropped 4 bases and J dropped 5 bases, with 15 bases sitting between them. In nucleotides, the CDR3 is TGTGCCAGCAGCTCCTCCCCTCCCGGCGACGAGCAGTACTTC. Protein sequence: CASSSSPPGDEQYF. Supplemented by reference TRBV7-9 and TRBJ2-7, the full variable domain reads DTGVSQNPRHKITKRGQNVTFRCDPISEHNRLYWYRQTLGQGPEFLTYFQNEAQLEKSRLLSDRFSAERPKGSFSTLEIQRTEQGDSAMYLCASSSSPPGDEQYFGPGTRLTVT.

This sequence joins TRBV25-1 and TRBJ1-2; D call uncertain. CDR3 length equals 14 residues. Deletions cut 5 bases from V and 3 bases from J, with 13 bases between. CDR1 and CDR2 (germline): MGHDK, SYGVNS. DNA of the CDR3: TGTGCCAGCAGTCCCATGGCCACTTACTATGGCTACACCTTC. Its translation is CASSPMATYYGYTF.

This clonotype has only a few counts. The chain combines TRBV4-3 with TRBJ2-1; 8 bases map to TRBD2. CDR3 length: 14 residues. Germline-derived CDR1 and CDR2 are LGHNA and YSLEER. J gave up 9 bases and V 2 bases, and 6 bases lay outside the gene matches. In DNA form, the CDR3 reads TGCGCCAGCAGCCAACGTGCGGGGGGCAGTGAGCAGTTCTTC. It yields the protein CASSQRAGGSEQFF.

The V call is TRBV6-1, the J call TRBJ1-2; D gene ambiguous. Between the trimmed V and J ends, which lost 5 bases and 4 bases, there was a span of 8 bases. Germline V gene sequence: CDR1 MNHNS, CDR2 SASEGT. The length of the CDR3 is 12 residues. The CDR3 bases are TGTGCCAGCAGTTCAACCATCTATGGCTACACCTTC. Its protein product is CASSSTIYGYTF.

About this clonotype itself: One end of the junction varies from germline; a read error may be responsible. The rearrangement links TRBV7-6 to TRBJ2-3, with 8 nucleotides matching TRBD1. In germline, CDR1 is SGHVS, CDR2 FNYEAQ. This CDR3 contains 16 residues. The CDR3 DNA reads TGTGCTAGCAGCCCCGAGACAGGGGTAATCACAGATACGCAGTATTTT. This translates into CASSPETGVITDTQYF.

This clonotype was observed a few times. DNA for the CDR3: TGTGCCAGCAGCCCGTGGGACACAGATACGCAGTATTTT. Translating it yields CASSPWDTDTQYF. The V gene is TRBV7-4, the J gene TRBJ2-3, with no clear D. CDR1 SGHVT and CDR2 SQSDAQ come from the germline V gene. V was clipped by 5 bases and J by 2 bases, with 8 bases between them. The CDR3 is 13 residues long.

This clonotype was observed a few times. This chain uses TRBV11-2 with TRBJ1-3, with no clear D. Trimming took 1 base from V and 0 from J, leaving 7 bases between them. The V gene's germline CDR1 is SGHAT and CDR2 FQNNGV. The CDR3 is 15 residues long. For the CDR3, the DNA is TGTGCCAGCAGCTTAGGTCCGGTCTCTGGAAACACCATATATTTT. Its protein product is CASSLGPVSGNTIYF.

This chain uses TRBV10-3 with TRBJ2-6, with D tentatively TRBD2 (5 bases). Germline-derived CDR1 and CDR2 are ENHRY and SYGVKD. The CDR3 has 15 residues. Trimming stripped 6 bases from V and 2 bases from J, with 11 bases between. CDR3 coding DNA: TGTGCCATCAGGCTACTAGATGCTGGGGCCAACGTCCTGACTTTC. Amino acid sequence: CAIRLLDAGANVLTF.

The chain joins TRBV20-1 to TRBJ1-5; D possibly corresponds to TRBD1 (6 bases). There are 16 residues in the CDR3. Germline V gene sequence: CDR1 DFQATT, CDR2 SNEGSKA (reference sequence). Between the trimmed V and J ends, which lost 5 bases and 0 bases, there was a span of 17 bases. The CDR3 bases are TGCAGTGCTGCCTTTCAAACAGGGTATAGCAATCAGCCCCAGCATTTT. This codes for CSAAFQTGYSNQPQHF.

This clonotype was counted only a few times. This rearrangement joins TRBV6-1 to TRBJ1-1; D is unclear. The ends were cut back, 2 bases at V and 3 bases at J, with 10 bases in the middle. CDR3 size: 14 residues. Germline assignment: CDR1 MNHNS and CDR2 SASEGT. The CDR3 sequence is CASSETRLYTEAFF. The CDR3 DNA is TGTGCCAGCAGTGAAACTAGGTTATACACTGAAGCTTTCTTT.

The chain joins TRBV7-9 to TRBJ2-1, with TRBD1 identical over 8 bases. V lost 5 bases to trimming and J lost 5 bases; unmatched junction nucleotides: 5. CDR1 and CDR2 from the germline V gene are SEHNR and FQNEAQ (reference sequence). The CDR3 is 14 amino acids. CDR3 residues: CASSRQGWNNEQFF. DNA for the CDR3: TGTGCCAGCAGCCGACAGGGGTGGAACAATGAGCAGTTCTTC.

The chain is built from TRBV7-9 and TRBJ2-7; D is ambiguous. The CDR3 covers 13 residues. Trimming took off 5 bases at V and 4 bases at J, with 12 bases between the two ends. CDR1 SEHNR and CDR2 FQNEAQ come from the germline V gene (reference sequence). DNA for the CDR3: TGTGCCAGCAGCGATCCGACGGAGTACGAGCAGTACTTC. This encodes CASSDPTEYEQYF.

This clonotype was counted between two and nine times. The chain employs TRBV11-2 and TRBJ1-1; 9 bases are shared with TRBD1. The junction had 6 bases not matched to a gene; V was cut back by 4 bases and J by 6 bases. The CDR3 runs 14 residues. The germline V gene encodes CDR1 SGHAT and CDR2 FQNNGV. The CDR3 sequence: CASSSGTGWSEAFF. In nucleotides, the CDR3 is TGTGCCAGCAGCTCGGGGACAGGGTGGTCTGAAGCTTTCTTT.

This clonotype showed up just a few times. The chain has TRBV7-9 and TRBJ1-6; no firm D call. Per germline, CDR1 SEHNR and CDR2 FQNEAQ (reference sequence). Between the trimmed V and J ends, which lost 1 base and 0 bases, there was a span of 13 bases. The CDR3 covers 18 residues. CDR3 in DNA: TGTGCCAGCAGCTTAGTAATAACGGCGGGCTCCTATAATTCACCCCTCCACTTT. It specifies CASSLVITAGSYNSPLHF.

This sequence joins TRBV6-7 and TRBJ1-1; the match to TRBD1 covers 9 bases. TRBV6-7 is identified as an open reading frame with a role that is uncertain. Germline trimming cut 2 bases from V and 0 bases from J; bases unmatched to any gene: 7. CDR3 length: 17 amino acids. The CDR3 loop is CASSYEGQGKVNTEAFF. The CDR3 DNA sequence: TGTGCCAGCAGTTACGAAGGACAGGGGAAGGTGAACACTGAAGCTTTCTTT.

CDR3 in amino acids: CASSYQLGVGLAEIYEQYF. The CDR3 region has the DNA TGCGCCAGCAGCTACCAGCTGGGGGTAGGGCTAGCGGAGATCTACGAGCAGTACTTC. The V gene is TRBV4-1, the J gene TRBJ2-7; 7 nucleotides line up with TRBD2. Trimming cost V 5 bases and J 3 bases; bases outside gene matches: 22. CDR1 is MGHRA and CDR2 is YSYEKL in the germline V gene. The CDR3 length is 19 residues.

This clonotype showed up just a few times. The chain carries TRBV9 and TRBJ1-2; 8 nucleotides match TRBD1. V lost 1 base and J lost 7; bases outside the gene matches: 6. CDR3 length: 14 residues. Germline V gives CDR1 SGDLS, CDR2 YYNGEE. CDR3 in amino acids: CASSVPDRVSGYTF. DNA for the CDR3: TGTGCCAGCAGCGTACCGGACAGGGTGTCTGGCTACACCTTC.

This rearrangement joins TRBV6-1 to TRBJ2-5; 10 nucleotides match TRBD1. This CDR3 comprises 16 residues. The V and J ends lost 7 bases and 1 base, in that order; junction bases with no gene match: 9. From germline, CDR1 is MNHNS and CDR2 SASEGT. The CDR3 protein is CASTFPGQGIQETQYF. Here the CDR3 DNA reads TGTGCCAGCACGTTCCCGGGACAGGGGATCCAAGAGACCCAGTACTTC.

The chain joins TRBV10-3 to TRBJ2-1, with D hard to call. Trimming took 3 bases from V and 9 from J, leaving 12 bases between them. Looked up from germline, CDR1 is ENHRY and CDR2 is SYGVKD. The CDR3 loop spans 13 amino acids. The CDR3 is CAISDVSGVEQFF. CDR3 bases: TGTGCCATCAGTGACGTTAGTGGGGTTGAGCAGTTCTTC.

The rearrangement links TRBV19 to TRBJ2-1; 10 bases are a match to TRBD1. The length of the CDR3 is 15 residues. CDR1 is LNHDA, CDR2 SQIVND, per germline (reference sequence). V was clipped by 7 bases and J by 8 bases; unmatched bases: 11. The chain's CDR3 is CASNPTGGASDEQFF. The CDR3 DNA follows: TGTGCCAGTAACCCGACAGGGGGCGCCTCCGATGAGCAGTTCTTC.

This chain connects TRBV12-3 or TRBV12-4 to TRBJ1-6; no definite D call. This CDR3 has 15 amino acids. The V gene lost 5 bases and the J gene lost 6 bases, with 14 bases spanning the gap. The DNA of the CDR3 is TGTGCCAGCAGTCATGGGTGGCCGATTAATTCACCCCTCCACTTT. The encoded protein is CASSHGWPINSPLHF.

The rearrangement links TRBV6-6 to TRBJ1-1, with 7 bases identical to TRBD1. The V gene end was trimmed by 2 bases and the J gene end by 2 bases; junction bases not matched to a gene: 8. Germline CDR1 reads MNHNY; CDR2 reads SVGAGI (reference sequence). The CDR3 covers 16 residues. The DNA of the CDR3 is TGTGCCAGCAGTTACCGAGGGGGCGGATCAAACACTGAAGCTTTCTTT. Its translation is CASSYRGGGSNTEAFF.